One and the same sample provided the 30 T cell receptor beta chains below, sequenced in a study of T cells in localized non-small cell lung cancer. TCRdb's table, derived via immunoSEQ multiplex PCR, lists solely in-frame clones and lacks some. The sample carries approximately 47,000 clones, approximately 86% recorded once. The sample in question was PBMCs, obtained before any cancer treatment. Every receptor here comes from a man between 40 and 70 years old with stage II lung adenocarcinoma.

The V and J genes are TRBV7-9 and TRBJ1-4; D not certain. Trimming stripped 4 bases from V and 8 bases from J, with 17 bases between. The germline V gene has CDR1 SEHNR and CDR2 FQNEAQ (reference sequence). This CDR3 is built from 15 residues. CDR3 nucleotide sequence: TGTGCCAGCAGCTACCGAGGGAAAGGAGAAGAAAAACTGTTTTTT. Protein product: CASSYRGKGEEKLFF.

The CDR3 is CASSYSKLVQWAFF. The CDR3 bases are TGTGCCAGCAGTTACTCGAAGTTAGTGCAGTGGGCTTTCTTT. The chain combines TRBV6-6 with TRBJ1-1; D not resolved. The CDR3 is 14 amino acids. V was clipped by 0 bases and J by 11 bases, with 16 bases between them. The germline CDR1 and CDR2 sequences are MNHNY and SVGAGI (reference sequence).

This chain connects TRBV29-1 to TRBJ1-1; D is undetermined. This CDR3 comprises 10 residues. Germline values: CDR1 SQVTM, CDR2 ANQGSEA. V was trimmed by 5 bases and J by 7 bases, leaving 8 bases between them. The CDR3 region is CSVIEGEAFF. The CDR3 DNA is TGCAGCGTTATAGAGGGTGAAGCTTTCTTT.

This clone was observed a single time. V gene TRBV11-2 combines with J gene TRBJ1-1, with D tentatively TRBD1 (6 bases). Trimming cost V 2 bases and J 0 bases, with 19 bases left between them. CDR3 length: 18 residues. Germline CDR1 reads SGHAT; CDR2 reads FQNNGV. The CDR3 DNA follows: TGTGCCAGCAGCTTATTCGGTGTGGGGGGGGCCCTGAACACTGAAGCTTTCTTT. It specifies CASSLFGVGGALNTEAFF.

This sequence joins TRBV19 and TRBJ1-1; D call uncertain. The CDR3 spans 15 residues. Trimming pared 1 base from V and 4 bases from J, leaving 13 bases between. Germline V lookup: CDR1 LNHDA, CDR2 SQIVND (reference sequence). The DNA of the CDR3 is TGTGCCAGTAGTATAGTAGGAAGCGGGTTCACTGAAGCTTTCTTT. It encodes CASSIVGSGFTEAFF. The entire variable domain, with the rest obtained from reference TRBV19 and TRBJ1-1, is as follows: DGGITQSPKYLFRKEGQNVTLSCEQNLNHDAMYWYRQDPGQGLRLIYYSQIVNDFQKGDIAEGYSVSREKKESFPLTVTSAQKNPTAFYLCASSIVGSGFTEAFFGQGTRLTVV.

The V call is TRBV10-3, the J call TRBJ1-5; D not resolved. The CDR3 is 12 amino acids. Per the germline V gene, CDR1 is ENHRY and CDR2 is SYGVKD. Trimming took 4 bases from V and 9 from J, leaving 10 bases between them. This chain's CDR3 is CAISVTEGPQHF. For the CDR3, the DNA is TGTGCCATCAGTGTTACCGAGGGGCCCCAGCATTTT.

The chain couples TRBV30 to TRBJ2-5; the D call may be TRBD1 or TRBD2 (5 bases each). Trimming took off 1 base at V and 6 bases at J, with 12 bases between the two ends. The CDR3 runs to 13 residues. Germline V gene lookup returns CDR1 GTSNPN and CDR2 SVGIG (reference sequence). CDR3 nucleotides: TGTGCCTGGAGTGCAGGGAGAGAACAGACCCAGTACTTC. As protein: CAWSAGREQTQYF.

This clone appeared a single time. V and J are TRBV6-4 and TRBJ2-7; 9 nucleotides agree with TRBD1. Trimming removed 8 bases from V and 4 bases from J; junction bases left unmatched: 12. The CDR3 extends over 15 amino acids. Germline V gene lookup returns CDR1 MRHNA and CDR2 SNTAGT. DNA for the CDR3: TGTGCCAGCTACCCTCGGGACAGGGAGAGGTACGAGCAGTACGTC. This gives the protein CASYPRDRERYEQYV.

The chain links TRBV5-1 to TRBJ2-6, with 8 bases matching TRBD1. This CDR3 has 16 amino acids. CDR1 and CDR2 (germline): SGHRS, YFSETQ. V lost 3 bases, J lost 3 bases, and 5 bases stayed unmatched. CDR3 in DNA: TGCGCCAGCAGCTCCTGGACAGGGAATGGGGCCAACGTCCTGACTTTC. Translated, it gives CASSSWTGNGANVLTF.

The chain is built from TRBV19 and TRBJ2-3, with 9 bases aligning to TRBD1. This CDR3 comprises 15 residues. With V trimmed by 3 bases and J by 5 bases, 6 bases remained unmatched. CDR1 is LNHDA, CDR2 SQIVND, per germline (reference sequence). The CDR3 loop is CASSIGNRGQDTQYF. CDR3 DNA sequence: TGTGCCAGTAGTATTGGGAACAGGGGGCAAGATACGCAGTATTTT.

The chain links TRBV6-4 to TRBJ2-2, with 9 bases fitting TRBD1. Germline lookup yields CDR1 MRHNA and CDR2 SNTAGT. V lost 0 bases and J lost 6; bases outside the gene matches: 14. The CDR3 is 19 amino acids. CDR3 coding DNA: TGTGCCAGCAGTGACTCAAGGGACAGGGCAGGGAGCGGGGCCGGGGAGCTGTTTTTT. Translation gives CASSDSRDRAGSGAGELFF.

The chain employs TRBV6-5 and TRBJ1-2; the match to TRBD1 covers 7 bases. Trimming at V came to 2 bases and at J to 1 base, leaving 1 base not matched to a gene. Germline assignment: CDR1 MNHEY and CDR2 SVGAGI. The CDR3 totals 14 residues. The CDR3 here is CASSYDRDNYGYTF. The CDR3 DNA is TGTGCCAGCAGTTACGACAGGGATAACTATGGCTACACCTTC.

CDR3 bases: TGCGCCAGCAGCCGGACTCGCGGTGGCTACACCTTC. Its translation: CASSRTRGGYTF. V is TRBV5-1 and J is TRBJ1-2; no clear D. Germline values: CDR1 SGHRS, CDR2 YFSETQ. Deletions cut 4 bases from V and 7 bases from J, with 11 bases between. The CDR3 loop spans 12 amino acids.

The CDR3 sequence: CASAGGSIATGELFF. CDR3 bases: TGTGCTAGTGCGGGCGGAAGTATAGCGACCGGGGAGCTGTTTTTT. This chain links TRBV12-5 with TRBJ2-2; weak D call: TRBD2 (5 bases). Trimming left V 7 bases short and J 5 bases short, with 17 bases between. The germline gives CDR1 LGHNT, CDR2 FRNRAP. The CDR3 has 15 residues.

The chain joins TRBV7-9 to TRBJ2-5, with D possibly TRBD1 on 5 matching bases. V was trimmed by 5 bases and J by 4 bases, leaving 11 bases between them. This CDR3 has 13 amino acids. CDR1 is SEHNR, CDR2 FQNEAQ, per germline (reference sequence). The CDR3 DNA reads TGTGCCAGCAGCCCGACAGTCGCAGAGACCCAGTACTTC. Translation: CASSPTVAETQYF.

The CDR3 loop reads CASSLVKGSSYNEQFF. Here the CDR3 DNA reads TGCGCCAGCAGCTTGGTTAAGGGGAGCTCCTACAATGAGCAGTTCTTC. The genes are TRBV5-1 and TRBJ2-1; tentatively, D is TRBD1 or TRBD2 (5 bases each). CDR1 is SGHRS and CDR2 is YFSETQ in the germline V gene. V lost 0 bases and J lost 0, with 10 bases in between. This CDR3 contains 16 residues.

The chain is built from TRBV20-1 and TRBJ2-1; D uncertain. Germline CDR1 is DFQATT and CDR2 is SNEGSKA (reference sequence). The germline V and J ends were trimmed by 4 bases and 4 bases, with 5 bases remaining between them. This CDR3 has 11 residues. The CDR3 sequence: CSATPYNEQFF. The CDR3 DNA follows: TGCAGTGCTACCCCGTACAATGAGCAGTTCTTC.

This chain connects TRBV5-1 to TRBJ2-5; 7 positions agree with TRBD1. V shed 3 bases, J shed 4 bases, and the junction held 9 bases outside the gene matches. This CDR3 has 15 amino acids. Germline values: CDR1 SGHRS, CDR2 YFSETQ. CDR3 sequence (DNA): TGCGCCAGCAGCTATCAATCTACAGGGGTAGAGACCCAGTACTTC. This translates into CASSYQSTGVETQYF.

The chain joins TRBV28 to TRBJ1-1; D possibly corresponds to TRBD1 (6 bases). This CDR3 comprises 14 residues. Germline values: CDR1 MDHEN, CDR2 SYDVKM. V lost 2 bases and J 1 base, leaving 8 bases between the germline ends. The CDR3, as DNA: TGTGCCAGCAGTTTAACAGGGCGGAACACTGAAGCTTTCTTT. It codes for CASSLTGRNTEAFF.

This rearrangement joins TRBV7-2 to TRBJ2-3; tentatively, D is TRBD1 (5 bases). The germline V gene encodes CDR1 SGHTA and CDR2 FQGNSA. The CDR3 runs 14 residues. V was clipped by 4 bases and J by 6 bases, with 14 bases between them. The CDR3 coding sequence is TGTGCCAGCAGCTCCGATCCAGGGCGGGATACGCAGTATTTT. This encodes CASSSDPGRDTQYF.

The chain links TRBV9 to TRBJ2-1; D not certain. V was shortened by 7 bases and J by 8 bases, with 19 bases between the two germline ends. This CDR3 is 14 amino acids long. Germline assignment: CDR1 SGDLS and CDR2 YYNGEE. The CDR3 DNA is TGTGCCAGCTCACGGAACCGTTTTTGGGATGAGCAGTTCTTC. Protein product: CASSRNRFWDEQFF.

The J gene is TRBJ2-6, the V gene TRBV7-6; tentative D call: TRBD1 (5 bases). V lost 1 base to trimming and J lost 0 bases, with 13 bases between them. Looked up from germline, CDR1 is SGHVS and CDR2 is FNYEAQ. There are 18 residues in the CDR3. CDR3 in amino acids: CASSLVGYRPSGANVLTF. In nucleotides, the CDR3 is TGTGCCAGCAGCTTAGTCGGTTACAGGCCCTCTGGGGCCAACGTCCTGACTTTC. Supplemented by reference TRBV7-6 and TRBJ2-6, the full variable domain reads GAGVSQSPRYKVTKRGQDVALRCDPISGHVSLYWYRQALGQGPEFLTYFNYEAQQDKSGLPNDRFSAERPEGSISTLTIQRTEQRDSAMYRCASSLVGYRPSGANVLTFGAGSRLTVL.

The genes are TRBV14 and TRBJ2-7; no definite D call. There are 11 residues in the CDR3. CDR1 and CDR2 (germline): SGHDN, FVKESK. V gave up 1 base and J gave up 4 bases, with 2 bases separating them. The CDR3 loop is CASSQGYEQYF. The CDR3 DNA follows: TGTGCCAGCAGCCAAGGGTACGAGCAGTACTTC.

The chain recombines TRBV5-1 with TRBJ2-1, with TRBD2 matching 7 bases. The CDR3 length is 14 residues. The germline V gene encodes CDR1 SGHRS and CDR2 YFSETQ. The junction had 9 bases not matched to a gene; V was cut back by 4 bases and J by 8 bases. The CDR3 DNA reads as TGCGCCAGCAGCCGAAATCGGGGGGACGATGAGCAGTTCTTC. This translates into CASSRNRGDDEQFF.

The chain is built from TRBV10-2 and TRBJ2-3; D is perhaps TRBD2 (5 bases). The germline V and J ends were trimmed by 0 bases and 0 bases, with 13 bases remaining between them. The germline V gene encodes CDR1 WSHSY and CDR2 SAAADI. The CDR3 is made up of 17 amino acids. The CDR3 DNA is TGCGCCAGCAGTGAGTCGGGTCGGGATCCTAGCACAGATACGCAGTATTTT. Its translation: CASSESGRDPSTDTQYF.

The chain recombines TRBV6-5 with TRBJ1-2; D unclear. Germline V lookup: CDR1 MNHEY, CDR2 SVGAGI. V was shortened by 0 bases and J by 3 bases, with 8 bases between the two germline ends. This CDR3 is 14 amino acids long. The chain's CDR3 is CASSYSSNHYGYTF. The CDR3 DNA is TGTGCCAGCAGTTACTCGAGCAACCACTATGGCTACACCTTC.

The CDR3 DNA follows: TGTGCCAGCAGCTTGGGACTAGCTTTCGAGCAGTACGTC. This translates into CASSLGLAFEQYV. The chain recombines TRBV5-6 with TRBJ2-7, with TRBD2 matching over 7 bases. V lost 0 bases, J lost 6 bases, and 3 bases stayed unmatched. The CDR3 totals 13 residues. Per the germline V gene, CDR1 is SGHDT and CDR2 is YYEEEE.

V gene TRBV19 combines with J gene TRBJ2-7, with D possibly being TRBD1 or TRBD2 (6 bases each). Germline V lookup: CDR1 LNHDA, CDR2 SQIVND (reference sequence). The CDR3 contains 12 residues. Trimming left V 5 bases short and J 5 bases short, with 10 bases between. CDR3 in amino acids: CASSWGADEQYF. CDR3 coding DNA: TGTGCCAGTAGTTGGGGGGCGGACGAGCAGTACTTC. Supplemented by reference TRBV19 and TRBJ2-7, the full variable domain reads DGGITQSPKYLFRKEGQNVTLSCEQNLNHDAMYWYRQDPGQGLRLIYYSQIVNDFQKGDIAEGYSVSREKKESFPLTVTSAQKNPTAFYLCASSWGADEQYFGPGTRLTVT.

The CDR3 loop is CASSYEGHEQFF. For the CDR3, the DNA is TGTGCCAGCAGTTACGAGGGGCATGAGCAGTTCTTC. This rearrangement joins TRBV6-5 to TRBJ2-1, with D perhaps assigned TRBD1 or TRBD2 (5 bases each). This CDR3 contains 12 residues. Trimming stripped 2 bases from V and 8 bases from J, with 7 bases between. CDR1 and CDR2 (germline): MNHEY, SVGAGI.

The rearrangement joins TRBV7-8 to TRBJ1-5, with D possibly being TRBD1 (6 bases). The ends were cut back, 1 base at V and 4 bases at J, with 11 bases in the middle. This CDR3 has 15 residues. In germline, CDR1 is SGHVS, CDR2 FQNEAQ. CDR3 nucleotide sequence: TGTGCCAGCAGCTTAGGTAGAGGGGGGAATCAGCCCCAGCATTTT. It codes for CASSLGRGGNQPQHF.